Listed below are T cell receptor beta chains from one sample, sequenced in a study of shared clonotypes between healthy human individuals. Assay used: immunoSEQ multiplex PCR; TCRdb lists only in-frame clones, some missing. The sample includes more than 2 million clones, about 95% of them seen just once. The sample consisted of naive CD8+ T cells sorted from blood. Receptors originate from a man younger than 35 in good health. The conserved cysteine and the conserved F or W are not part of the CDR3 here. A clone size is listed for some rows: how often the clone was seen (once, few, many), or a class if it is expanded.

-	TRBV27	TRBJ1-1	ASLQTVNTEAF
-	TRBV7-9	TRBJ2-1	ASSFENYNEQF
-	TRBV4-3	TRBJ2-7	ASSQGQGLRNYEQY
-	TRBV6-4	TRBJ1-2	ASLVHWTGYGYT
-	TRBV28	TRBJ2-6	ASSLRLAVLGANVLT
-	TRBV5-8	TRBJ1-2	ASLSGYT
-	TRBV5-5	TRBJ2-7	ASNPAGALSSYEQY
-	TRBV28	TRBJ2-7	ASSQFPGQGKSYEQY
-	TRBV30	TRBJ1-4	AWSPPGAVEKLF
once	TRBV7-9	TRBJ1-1	ASSLGTVNTEAF
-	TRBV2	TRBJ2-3	ASSEFLSSSTDTQY
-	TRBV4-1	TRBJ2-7	ASSQDLGGVLYEQY
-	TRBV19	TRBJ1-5	ASSISGLTDSNQPQH
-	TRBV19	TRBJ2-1	ASTLAGLSSYNEQF
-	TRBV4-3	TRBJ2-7	ASSQVQGARYEQY
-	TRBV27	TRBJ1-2	ASSLRDGNYGYT
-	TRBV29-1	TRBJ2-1	SMGLAASYNEQF
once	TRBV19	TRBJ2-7	ASSSPAGGPFEQY
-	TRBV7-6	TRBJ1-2	ASSGRGAPDGTVDGYT
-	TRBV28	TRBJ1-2	ASSYRTGPVFGYT
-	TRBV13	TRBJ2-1	ASSGHREGEQF
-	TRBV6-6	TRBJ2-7	ASSYPDSGGTYEQY
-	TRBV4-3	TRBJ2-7	ASSQLSGGDRYEQY
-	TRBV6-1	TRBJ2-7	ASSERGAAVDYEQY
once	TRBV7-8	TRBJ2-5	ASSPRTGTREETQY
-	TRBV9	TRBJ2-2	ASSVTATGELF
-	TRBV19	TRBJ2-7	ATTGGDEQY
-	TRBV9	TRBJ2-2	ASSGGLAGNTGELF
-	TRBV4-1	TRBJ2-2	ASSQDGPTSPGELF
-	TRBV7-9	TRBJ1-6	ASSFRDLGVDSPLH
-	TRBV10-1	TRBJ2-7	ASSDPGHQKDEQY
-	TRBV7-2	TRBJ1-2	ASSFITGYGYT
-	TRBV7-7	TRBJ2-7	ASSWEKGYEQY
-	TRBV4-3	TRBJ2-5	ASSQVVSGLEDPETQY